The present T cell receptor (beta chain) was sequenced within a study of control samples from healthy donors and cancer patients. Assay: immunoSEQ multiplex PCR; the TCRdb copy retains only in-frame clones and omits some. The sample shows roughly 130,000 clones, 80% to 95% of them seen only once. Germline CDR1 and CDR2: SQVTM and ANQGSEA. Between the trimmed V and J ends, which lost 4 bases and 6 bases, there was a span of 10 bases. This CDR3 spans 12 amino acids. Sequenced material: blood. The chain uses TRBV29-1 and TRBJ2-1; D is ambiguous. This sequence originates from a man aged 18-30 years in good health. CDR3 residues: CSVGWPGNEQFF. The CDR3 DNA follows: TGCAGCGTTGGTTGGCCTGGCAATGAGCAGTTCTTC.